The entry below gives a single T cell receptor (beta chain) sequence along with its context. This receptor's antigen is unknown. From the cysteine through the phenylalanine, the CDR3 covers 15 amino acids. CDR3 DNA only is kept here, 45 bases in frame from base 1. Between the V and J ends, shortened by 4 bases and 5 bases respectively, the junction contains 18 bases. CDR1 and CDR2, per the germline V gene, are SGHRS and YFSETQ. This entry is derived from a study of cytomegalovirus exposure and HLA in healthy donors (dated by TCRdb to between 2016 and 2019). Notes on the research overall: In an earlier analysis of approximately 500 of the donors, approximately 300 Gb of sequence data and roughly 100 million unique TCR beta sequences from 180 million or so T cells were reported. Of the roughly 400 genotyped donors, more than 75% were placed in the genetic ancestry cluster associated with self-reported Caucasian donors. A later analysis re-examined previously published TCR beta repertoires from just over 650 donors and added high-resolution HLA genotyping to investigate patterns of TCR occurrence. Across approximately 420 genotyped donors of the cohort, an average of about 240,000 unique TCR beta nucleotide sequences per donor were sequenced, and roughly 17% of those sequences were non-productive. In addition to the first cohort of around 670 subjects, a separate validation cohort of 120 different subjects was used. The number of donors typed differed by locus, with 629-630 for A, B, C, DRB1 and DQB1, over 500 for DQA1, approximately 580 for DPA1, and 450 to 480 for DPB1. The study aimed to test whether signatures of past pathogen exposure could be identified by cataloging public T cell receptors. All discovery cohort repertoires had been generated using a single sequencing platform. An earlier analysis of around 580 of the donors used high-throughput TCR beta sequencing to judge whether each TCR beta V gene segment behaved as functional or pseudogenic. To predict cytomegalovirus infection status, the study brought together high-throughput TCR immunosequencing, statistical association of individual TCRs with disease status, and machine learning. Approximately 300 gigabases of sequencing data and about 92 million unique TCR sequences made up an early release that covered approximately 700 HLA-typed donors. Donor age, sex, ethnicity and CMV serostatus were compiled alongside the repertoire data. The study profiled the T cell repertoires of hundreds of subjects by immunosequencing and related them to cytomegalovirus serostatus. Class I and class II HLA loci were covered by the typing at four-digit resolution. Five DR-DQ haplotypes were handled as single units for association and clustering because linkage in the cohort was strong. Rather than using new phenotypic data, the later analysis identified candidate immune exposures from TCR beta sequences and from how often those sequences occurred across donors. In a later genetic analysis, genome-wide SNP genotypes for 398 of the 666 donors were used, and that subset was treated as a discovery cohort. Overall study outcomes, separate from this receptor: According to a later analysis, parvovirus B19, influenza, CMV and Epstein-Barr virus appeared linked to several top co-occurrence clusters. Only TCR beta chains were sequenced in this cohort, and the absence of alpha or paired-chain data limited detectable features. Some IMGT-functional V segments, including TRBV6-2 and TRBV6-3, could not be distinguished by the 87-base-pair reads and were therefore excluded. In a later analysis, HLA-associated TCR beta chains showed more clonal expansion and lower generation probabilities than non-associated chains that were equally common. HLA typing was unavailable for some donors at each locus, so association tests used only the typed subset. An association between a missense DCLRE1C variant and V-gene and J-gene trimming of TCR beta chains was found in a later genetic analysis and replicated in an independent cohort. The only immune exposure information available for the cohort was CMV serostatus. A later analysis found that most CMV-associated TCR beta chains appeared HLA-restricted, with HLA associations seemingly driven largely by CMV exposure. About 17 rarely observed V segments, including chromosome 9 orphons, were excluded from the earlier analysis of almost 600 of the donors because counts were too low. Three of the identified cytomegalovirus-associated TCR beta chains were confirmed in vitro to be specific for cytomegalovirus antigens. A further reported finding was that TCR beta sequences accurately predicted the HLA-A and HLA-B alleles for most subjects in the first cohort. The authors suggested that the approach could potentially be extended to other disease states and immunological phenotypes. A cluster of highly shared sequence variants was judged likely to represent a technical artifact of the sequencing pipeline. A later analysis found that TCR association rates varied across HLA loci, with DRB1 alleles showing the most associated TCRs and HLA-C alleles the fewest. Most TCR sequences were seen in very few donors, while some public TCRs were found in many individuals. Assigning TCR associations to individual alleles was difficult when HLA alleles, especially DR and DQ, strongly co-occurred. Broadly in line with IMGT annotations, most TCR beta V segments showed up in productive rearrangements about 87% or about 30% of the time in an earlier analysis of several hundred of the donors. Linkage disequilibrium might explain the correlated functional status among segregating V segments, but an unknown experimental factor could not be ruled out. At a false discovery rate of 0.05, a later analysis linked about 16,000 TCR beta sequences to specific HLA alleles. A later genetic analysis reported fewer N-insertions in productive TCRs among donors in an Asian-associated ancestry cluster than the roughly 650-donor mean. Sequencing depth was assumed to be roughly uniform across donors in the presence/absence analyses, though that assumption may not hold. In the study, 150 to 200 TCR beta chains were listed as associated with cytomegalovirus. In both the original and validation cohorts, the classifier was reported to diagnose cytomegalovirus status with high specificity and sensitivity.

The cohort was made up of roughly 670 healthy bone marrow donors. Cohort members were all nominally healthy when sampled, although unrecorded immune exposures were likely present. The donor tested CMV seronegative and was one of the 352 seronegative cohort members. A peripheral blood sample was collected from each donor, and TCR beta sequencing was performed on peripheral blood mononuclear cells. The Qiagen DNeasy Blood Extraction Kit was used to extract genomic DNA from the blood cell samples. The library was produced with the immunoSEQ multiplex PCR assay. For the multiplex PCR, a mixture combining 60 forward primers for TCR Vbeta segments and 13 reverse primers for TCR Jbeta segments was used. Amplification of the CDR3 region of rearranged TCR beta genes was performed with a multiplex PCR assay on genomic DNA. Amplified TCR beta libraries were sequenced as 87-base-pair reads on the Illumina HiSeq System. The authors processed their data as follows. A later analysis counted about 80 million unique TCR beta chains across the 500 to 850 repertoires, and 10 million to 12 million of these chains were shared by at least two donors. To remove PCR and sequencing errors, raw reads were error-corrected and collapsed into unique sequences using a nearest-neighbor algorithm that merged closely related sequences. Alignment of CDR3 sequences to IMGT reference sequences was used to assign V, D and J gene segments. For a sequence to be retained, a match of at least six nucleotides to both a V gene segment and a J gene segment was required. A rearrangement was called productive if the CDR3 had no stop codons and remained in frame with V and J, and every other rearrangement was called non-productive. CDR3 was defined according to IMGT convention as the region running from the second conserved V-encoded cysteine to the conserved J-encoded phenylalanine. In an earlier analysis of 587 of the donors, sequences lacking an unambiguous match to a single V gene segment were excluded. In an earlier analysis of about 590 of the donors, a V segment was called functional when productive rearrangements were above 56.7%, and segregating when the standard deviation between donors exceeded 5%. To diagnose cytomegalovirus status from the catalog of TCR beta chain sequences, a statistical classification framework was built. V and J gene assignment, in a later analysis, came from comparing TCR nucleotide sequences with IMGT/GENE-DB human TR gene sequences. Using the TCRdist pipeline, a later analysis assigned CDR3 sequences along with most-parsimonious VDJ recombination scenarios. In a later analysis, each TCR beta chain was defined by its CDR3 amino acid sequence together with its V-gene family, and reads without a unique V-gene family were excluded. As a way to deal with suspected cross-contamination and a sequencing artifact, a later analysis dropped 450 to 700 nucleotide sequences that were highly shared and had low generation probability. For each public chain, a later analysis derived a clonal expansion index from normalized ranks of inferred template counts within each repertoire. Generation probabilities in a later analysis came from a VDJ recombination model fitted to out-of-frame rearrangements, and those results were checked against IGoR. A later analysis scored TCR-TCR, TCR-HLA and TCR-CMV co-occurrence with hypergeometric tests, applying a repertoire-size bias correction to TCR pairs. In a later analysis, false discovery rates were estimated by permuting HLA or CMV assignments 20 times. A later analysis grouped co-occurring TCRs with DBSCAN, adding TCRdist sequence similarity when clustering within HLA-allele-positive subsets. Co-occurrence clustering excluded repertoires with fewer than 30,000 or more than 120,000 public chains, plus five with anomalous nucleotide sharing. TCRdb stores this immuneACCESS table with in-frame sequences only. Part of the clones is absent; in the studies checked, under half of the shortfall reflects unresolved V genes, and no reason is known for the rest. That table is the source of V, J and clone size, and D and trimming were worked out from the DNA. This sample's table contains roughly 120,000 clones. The ten biggest clones cover 1% of the sample.

This TCR derives from a man aged 18 to 30 in good health and CMV-seronegative. Recombination joined TRBV5-1 with TRBJ1-2, and TRBD1 may be the D gene, going by 6 matching bases. Input material: PBMCs. The nucleotides read TGCGCCAGCAGCCCGTCCACATCCCAGGGGTATGGCTACACCTTC. It is translated as CASSPSTSQGYGYTF.